The 10 T cell receptor beta chains in this list originate from one sample, sequenced in a study of shared clonotypes between healthy human individuals. The data were produced by immunoSEQ multiplex PCR, yet TCRdb's version contains in-frame clones alone and is incomplete. Counted here are about 110,000 clones, roughly 70% occurring once; the ten biggest clones make up about 25%. The sample comprised memory CD8+ T cells sorted from blood. As to subset: CD45RO+ cells pooled with CCR7-negative TemRA cells. The receptors were sampled from a woman aged 25 to 39 in good health.

CDR3 nucleotide sequence: TGTGCCAGCAGCTCCCGGACTAGCGGGAGGGCGGTAGGTGAGCAGTTCTTC. Its translation is CASSSRTSGRAVGEQFF. V and J are TRBV11-2 and TRBJ2-1; 15 nucleotides agree with TRBD2. The J segment lost 9 bases and the V segment lost 4 bases, leaving 10 bases of the junction unmatched. CDR1 SGHAT and CDR2 FQNNGV come from the germline V gene. The CDR3 is 17 residues long.

The V gene is TRBV7-9, the J gene TRBJ2-2, with D possibly TRBD2 on 6 matching bases. The CDR3 contains 13 residues. Between the trimmed V and J ends, which lost 4 bases and 13 bases, there was a span of 16 bases. Germline assignment: CDR1 SEHNR and CDR2 FQNEAQ (reference sequence). CDR3 residues: CASSWLTEGRLFF. The CDR3, as DNA: TGTGCCAGCAGCTGGCTAACGGAGGGTAGGCTGTTTTTT.

The chain is built from TRBV28 and TRBJ2-7; D gene unclear. The CDR3 has 13 amino acids. Trimming removed 3 bases at V and 2 bases at J, with 8 bases between. The germline CDR1 and CDR2 sequences are MDHEN and SYDVKM. The CDR3 protein is CASSFTPPYEQYF. Here the CDR3 DNA reads TGTGCCAGCAGTTTTACCCCCCCCTACGAGCAGTACTTC.

The gene calls are TRBV4-1 and TRBJ2-7; TRBD2 aligns across 11 bases. The CDR3 covers 17 residues. V shed 6 bases and J 7 bases; nucleotides not matched to a gene: 17. Germline CDR1 MGHRA, CDR2 YSYEKL. The CDR3 region has the DNA TGCGCCAGCAGGCCAGGGATCGTAGCGGGAGGGCCACGGGAGCAGTACTTC. This gives the protein CASRPGIVAGGPREQYF.

This chain uses TRBV7-9 with TRBJ2-5; D might be TRBD1 (5 bases). Trimming shortened V by 0 bases and J by 3 bases, and 23 bases separated the two germline ends. Germline V gives CDR1 SEHNR, CDR2 FQNEAQ (reference sequence). The length of the CDR3 is 19 residues. The CDR3 protein is CASSLAVSSPGGREETQYF. The CDR3 nucleotides are TGTGCCAGCAGCTTAGCGGTCAGCTCGCCGGGCGGCAGGGAAGAGACCCAGTACTTC.

V usage is TRBV5-1 and J usage is TRBJ2-3, with D unclear. Trimming removed 1 base at V and 6 bases at J, with 18 bases between. CDR1 is SGHRS and CDR2 is YFSETQ in the germline V gene. This CDR3 comprises 16 residues. Here the CDR3 reads CASSLLYEGARDTQYF. In DNA, the CDR3 is TGCGCCAGCAGCTTGTTATACGAAGGAGCGAGGGATACGCAGTATTTT.

The DNA of the CDR3 is TGTGCCAGCAGCTTATGGGCGGCGGGAGTGGCAGATACGCAGTATTTT. Encoded protein: CASSLWAAGVADTQYF. The chain is built from TRBV7-9 and TRBJ2-3; TRBD2 matches 7 bases. Germline V CDR1 and CDR2: SEHNR, FQNEAQ (reference sequence). This CDR3 has 16 residues. After removal of 2 bases from V and 4 bases from J, the junction contained 9 bases not matched to a gene.

CDR3 protein: CASSLVSGSPYEQYF. DNA of the CDR3: TGTGCCAGCAGCTTAGTCAGCGGGAGTCCCTACGAGCAGTACTTC. This rearrangement joins TRBV7-9 to TRBJ2-7, with 8 positions matching TRBD2. The CDR3 is made up of 15 amino acids. Per the germline V gene, CDR1 is SEHNR and CDR2 is FQNEAQ (reference sequence). Losses at the gene ends were 1 base for V and 2 bases for J; bases not matched to a gene: 4.

CDR3 in amino acids: CASSWTSGRSPEQYF. As DNA, the CDR3 is TGTGCCAGCAGCTGGACTAGCGGGAGGTCGCCCGAGCAGTACTTC. This chain links TRBV7-9 with TRBJ2-7; the match to TRBD2 covers 14 bases. Germline CDR1 SEHNR, CDR2 FQNEAQ (reference sequence). J was trimmed by 6 bases and V by 4 bases; bases with no gene match: 5. The CDR3 contains 15 residues.

V is TRBV2 and J is TRBJ2-7; a weak D match, TRBD1 (6 bases). The germline V and J ends were trimmed by 6 bases and 3 bases, with 15 bases remaining between them. Looked up from germline, CDR1 is SNHLY and CDR2 is FYNNEI. This CDR3 region has 14 residues. The DNA of the CDR3 is TGTGCCAGCAGCTTAGTGACAGGAGGCTACGAGCAGTACTTC. This translates into CASSLVTGGYEQYF.